This T cell receptor (beta chain) stems from a study of blood T cells in healthy people across ages. Study-wide points: Compared with aged donors, long-lived donors showed fewer expanded clones, suggesting selection.

In the case of this clonotype: Its target is unknown.

PCR was performed a second time for roughly 7 to 12 cycles using a sample-barcoded 5' primer and a J-beta primer mix. TCRdb re-called the 5' RACE reads with MiXCR, one entry per CDR3 protein. The sample shows some 1.5 million distinct CDR3 sequences, approximately 43% of them seen only once. Trimming took off 6 bases at V and 6 bases at J, with 14 bases between the two ends. CDR1 SQVTM and CDR2 ANQGSEA come from the germline V gene. CDR3 size: 12 residues. Whenever a sample was processed, at least 6 million PBMCs were isolated. The material sequenced was blood. This clonotype originated in a woman aged 18-30 years in good health. The chain employs TRBV29-1 and TRBJ1-2; possibly TRBD1 for D (5 bases). The CDR3 DNA reads TGCAGCGTGGGACCAGGGAGCCATGGCTACACCTTC. Amino acid sequence: CSVGPGSHGYTF.